These 27 T cell receptor beta chains were sequenced from one sample in a study of blood T cell repertoires in COVID-19 (dated by TCRdb to between 2020 and 2021). The library was obtained by the immunoSEQ multiplex PCR assay. TCRdb limited this immuneACCESS table to in-frame rearrangements with V and J called. A share of clones is missing; checked studies link under half to unresolved V genes, and the rest is unexplained. The sample table records under 110,000 clones; less than 80% of these occur just once. The leading ten clones occupy around 6.2% of the sample. Material for sequencing was peripheral blood. All receptors derive from a man older than 75 with COVID-19, enrolled during active disease.

This clone was detected a few times. This chain connects TRBV28 to TRBJ2-7; TRBD2 aligns across 7 bases. V trimming: 3 bases; J trimming: 4 bases; junction bases outside the gene matches: 6. Germline V gene lookup returns CDR1 MDHEN and CDR2 SYDVKM. This CDR3 comprises 14 residues. The CDR3 bases are TGTGCCAGCAGTTTTGCGGGAGCTAGGTACGAGCAGTACTTC. Encoded protein: CASSFAGARYEQYF.

The chain carries TRBV5-8 and TRBJ2-7, with D tentatively TRBD2 (6 bases). Germline CDR1 and CDR2: SGHTS and YDEGEE. V gave up 0 bases and J gave up 5 bases, with 15 bases separating them. This CDR3 spans 15 amino acids. As DNA, the CDR3 is TGTGCCAGCAGCTTGGGGTGGGGAGGTTCCAACGAGCAGTACTTC. It encodes CASSLGWGGSNEQYF.

The chain carries TRBV21-1 and TRBJ2-7; TRBD1 is the table's D call, not checked against the DNA. TRBV21-1 is an annotated pseudogene. The CDR3 runs to 10 residues. The CDR3 sequence: CASSNSEQYF. The DNA of the CDR3 is TGTGCCAGCAGCAACAGCGAGCAGTACTTC.

Only one count was recorded for this clone. This sequence joins TRBV19 and TRBJ2-2, with D perhaps matching TRBD2 (6 bases). The CDR3 has 15 residues. V was pared by 10 bases and J by 7 bases, with 22 bases between. Germline V gives CDR1 LNHDA, CDR2 SQIVND (reference sequence). The CDR3 DNA sequence: TGTGCCATAGGCCTCACGGGAGTAAGTGGCGGGGAGCTGTTTTTT. This gives the protein CAIGLTGVSGGELFF.

The gene calls are TRBV18 and TRBJ2-1; weak D call: TRBD2 (6 bases). V was shortened by 4 bases and J by 8 bases, with 9 bases between the two germline ends. The length of the CDR3 is 12 residues. Germline V gene data show CDR1 as KGHSH and CDR2 as LQKENI. The CDR3 here is CASSQGEDEQFF. The DNA of the CDR3 is TGTGCCAGCTCACAAGGGGAGGATGAGCAGTTCTTC. Together with reference TRBV18 and TRBJ2-1, the CDR3 gives the full variable domain: NAGVMQNPRHLVRRRGQEARLRCSPMKGHSHVYWYRQLPEEGLKFMVYLQKENIIDESGMPKERFSAEFPKEGPSILRIQQVVRGDSAAYFCASSQGEDEQFFGPGTRLTVL.

A few counts support this clone. The chain uses TRBV15 and TRBJ1-1, with D unclear. The CDR3 is 13 residues long. Trimming removed 0 bases at V and 4 bases at J, with 6 bases between. Germline CDR1 reads LNHNV; CDR2 reads YYDKDF (reference sequence). The CDR3 DNA is TGTGCCACCAGCAGAGAGCCGGGCACTGAAGCTTTCTTT. It yields the protein CATSREPGTEAFF.

The gene calls are TRBV7-8 and TRBJ1-1, with D possibly matching TRBD1 (6 bases). Germline CDR1 and CDR2: SGHVS and FQNEAQ. V gave up 3 bases and J gave up 4 bases, with 12 bases separating them. CDR3 length equals 14 residues. The CDR3 is CASSFTGTFTEAFF. As DNA, the CDR3 is TGTGCCAGCAGCTTCACAGGGACCTTCACTGAAGCTTTCTTT.

V gene TRBV3-1 (or the pseudogene TRBV3-2) combines with J gene TRBJ1-2; maybe TRBD1 (6 bases). Trimming stripped 8 bases from V and 3 bases from J, with 13 bases between. This CDR3 is built from 13 residues. Germline V gene data show CDR1 as LGHDT and CDR2 as YNNKEL (reference sequence). The CDR3 here is CASRRGSDYGYTF. For the CDR3, the DNA is TGTGCCAGCCGCAGGGGCTCGGACTATGGCTACACCTTC.

In this sample, this clone is medium-sized. The rearrangement links TRBV19 to TRBJ1-1; the D gene is possibly TRBD1 (6 bases). V was clipped by 7 bases and J by 8 bases, with 11 bases between them. This CDR3 has 11 amino acids. Germline-derived CDR1 and CDR2 are LNHDA and SQIVND (reference sequence). The CDR3 DNA reads TGTGCCAGTAAAACAGGGTTGGAAGCTTTCTTT. Translating gives CASKTGLEAFF.

CDR3 loop: CASSDNWTSGLQFF. CDR3 sequence (DNA): TGTGCCAGCAGTGACAACTGGACTAGCGGTCTGCAGTTCTTC. The chain is built from TRBV6-1 and TRBJ2-1; 10 bases align to TRBD2. J lost 12 bases, V lost 3 bases, and 8 bases had no gene match. The CDR3 is 14 residues long. Germline loops: CDR1 MNHNS, CDR2 SASEGT.

This chain uses TRBV19 with TRBJ2-4, with 7 positions matching TRBD1. V was clipped by 5 bases and J by 6 bases; unmatched bases: 19. The CDR3 length is 18 residues. From germline, CDR1 is LNHDA and CDR2 SQIVND (reference sequence). The CDR3 is CASSPTGTAAARGNIQYF. As DNA, the CDR3 is TGTGCCAGTAGTCCGACCGGGACAGCAGCAGCTCGGGGAAACATTCAGTACTTC. The full variable domain, completed using reference TRBV19 and TRBJ2-4, is DGGITQSPKYLFRKEGQNVTLSCEQNLNHDAMYWYRQDPGQGLRLIYYSQIVNDFQKGDIAEGYSVSREKKESFPLTVTSAQKNPTAFYLCASSPTGTAAARGNIQYFGAGTRLSVL.

The rearrangement links TRBV7-9 to TRBJ2-1, with TRBD1 matching 11 bases. Trimming took 5 bases from V and 6 from J; bases not matched to a gene: 6. The CDR3 extends over 15 amino acids. Germline V gives CDR1 SEHNR, CDR2 FQNEAQ (reference sequence). This CDR3 is CASSPVGTGGNEQFF. CDR3 in DNA: TGTGCCAGCAGCCCAGTGGGGACAGGGGGCAATGAGCAGTTCTTC.

The V call is TRBV9, the J call TRBJ2-2, with 9 bases fitting TRBD1. J lost 6 bases, V lost 2 bases, and 2 bases had no gene match. The CDR3 length is 14 residues. Germline CDR1 is SGDLS and CDR2 is YYNGEE. The CDR3 spells CASSVRDRAGELFF. The DNA of the CDR3 is TGTGCCAGCAGCGTGCGGGACAGGGCCGGGGAGCTGTTTTTT.

V is TRBV25-1 and J is TRBJ2-7, with D unresolved. Trimming shortened V by 10 bases and J by 0 bases, and 10 bases separated the two germline ends. Germline assignment: CDR1 MGHDK and CDR2 SYGVNS. The CDR3 totals 12 residues. The CDR3 spells CATTASSYEQYF. CDR3 DNA sequence: TGTGCCACCACAGCAAGCTCCTACGAGCAGTACTTC.

The chain combines TRBV18 with TRBJ1-5, with D maybe TRBD1 (5 bases). The CDR3 is made up of 14 amino acids. V lost 2 bases and J lost 2, with 7 bases in between. Germline CDR1 reads KGHSH; CDR2 reads LQKENI. Here the CDR3 reads CASSPDSGNQPQHF. CDR3 DNA sequence: TGTGCCAGCTCACCAGACAGCGGCAATCAGCCCCAGCATTTT. Based on the CDR3 plus reference TRBV18 and TRBJ1-5, the full variable domain is NAGVMQNPRHLVRRRGQEARLRCSPMKGHSHVYWYRQLPEEGLKFMVYLQKENIIDESGMPKERFSAEFPKEGPSILRIQQVVRGDSAAYFCASSPDSGNQPQHFGDGTRLSIL.

This clone was detected once. The chain carries TRBV5-1 and TRBJ1-4, with D hard to call. With 0 bases removed from V and 8 bases from J, the gap between germline ends came to 8 bases. This CDR3 spans 13 amino acids. The germline gives CDR1 SGHRS, CDR2 YFSETQ. The CDR3 loop reads CASSLAQEEKLFF. DNA for the CDR3: TGCGCCAGCAGCTTGGCCCAAGAGGAAAAACTGTTTTTT.

This chain uses TRBV10-3 with TRBJ2-7; tentative D call: TRBD1 (7 bases). V lost 0 bases and J 9 bases, leaving 18 bases between the germline ends. The CDR3 is 15 residues long. In germline, CDR1 is ENHRY, CDR2 SYGVKD. For the CDR3, the DNA is TGTGCCATCAGTGAGTCGGTTAGCGGAGGGGGCGGGCAGTACTTC. Its translation: CAISESVSGGGGQYF.

This sequence joins TRBV15 and TRBJ1-1; 9 bases are shared with TRBD1. This CDR3 contains 13 residues. CDR1 and CDR2 from the germline V gene are LNHNV and YYDKDF (reference sequence). The V and J ends lost 3 bases and 10 bases, in that order; junction bases with no gene match: 6. Here the CDR3 reads CATSRDRGSGAFF. As DNA, the CDR3 is TGTGCCACCAGCAGGGACAGGGGCTCGGGAGCTTTCTTT.

The gene calls are TRBV28 and TRBJ2-7, with 8 positions matching TRBD2. Trimming took 1 base from V and 2 from J; bases not matched to a gene: 13. CDR3 length: 18 residues. The germline CDR1 and CDR2 sequences are MDHEN and SYDVKM. CDR3 sequence (DNA): TGTGCCAGCAGTTTATCCCCGGGATTGAGCGGGGGCACCTACGAGCAGTACTTC. Translated: CASSLSPGLSGGTYEQYF.

The CDR3 loop reads CASSGREGDTQYF. For the CDR3, the DNA is TGTGCCAGCAGCGGCCGGGAGGGAGATACGCAGTATTTT. The chain joins TRBV6-4 to TRBJ2-3; TRBD2 matches 8 bases. The J segment lost 5 bases and the V segment lost 6 bases, leaving 4 bases of the junction unmatched. The CDR3 is made up of 13 amino acids. Per the germline V gene, CDR1 is MRHNA and CDR2 is SNTAGT.

J is TRBJ1-1 and V is TRBV23-1; tentatively, D is TRBD1 (5 bases). TRBV23-1 has ORF status, its function being uncertain. V was cut by 3 bases and J by 8 bases, with 19 bases left in between. The CDR3 is 15 residues long. The CDR3 sequence is CASSHNSARVIEAFF. CDR3 DNA sequence: TGCGCCAGCAGTCACAATTCCGCCAGGGTAATAGAAGCTTTCTTT.

The chain employs TRBV7-9 and TRBJ1-4, with 12 bases that match TRBD1. This CDR3 spans 18 amino acids. V shed 3 bases, J shed 8 bases, and the junction held 13 bases outside the gene matches. Germline values: CDR1 SEHNR, CDR2 FQNEAQ (reference sequence). CDR3 loop: CASSFSGTGGDVGEKLFF. The CDR3, as DNA: TGTGCCAGCAGCTTTTCAGGGACAGGGGGCGATGTCGGAGAAAAACTGTTTTTT.

For this clone: Other DNA sequences within the sample encode an identical CDR3. This rearrangement joins TRBV5-4 to TRBJ2-7, with 12 bases aligning to TRBD1. Trimming removed 3 bases from V and 5 bases from J; junction bases left unmatched: 0. The CDR3 spans 13 residues. CDR1 is SGHNT, CDR2 YYREEE, per germline (reference sequence). CDR3 DNA sequence: TGTGCCAGCAGCTGGGACAGGGGGCACGAGCAGTACTTC. Protein sequence: CASSWDRGHEQYF.

The J gene is TRBJ2-5, the V gene TRBV11-2; D may be TRBD2 (6 bases). The V gene's germline CDR1 is SGHAT and CDR2 FQNNGV. V lost 5 bases to trimming and J lost 5 bases, with 15 bases between them. The CDR3 loop spans 14 amino acids. The CDR3 sequence is CASSQMTSLETQYF. CDR3 DNA sequence: TGTGCCAGCAGCCAAATGACTAGTTTGGAGACCCAGTACTTC.

The chain couples TRBV20-1 to TRBJ2-7; D might be TRBD1 (5 bases). Germline assignment: CDR1 DFQATT and CDR2 SNEGSKA (reference sequence). CDR3 size: 14 residues. V gave up 3 bases and J gave up 0 bases, with 12 bases separating them. The CDR3 is CSASVTGDSYEQYF. In nucleotides, the CDR3 is TGCAGTGCTAGTGTTACAGGAGACTCCTACGAGCAGTACTTC.

This clone was picked up one time. The same CDR3 is also encoded by other DNA sequences in this sample. CDR3 sequence (DNA): TGTGCCAGCTCACCAGGGAGTGGCACTGAAGCTTTCTTT. This codes for CASSPGSGTEAFF. J is TRBJ1-1 and V is TRBV18, with no clear D. The CDR3 has 13 residues. Trimming pared 2 bases from V and 4 bases from J, leaving 8 bases between. Germline CDR1 is KGHSH and CDR2 is LQKENI.

The V call is TRBV7-2, the J call TRBJ2-4; maybe TRBD2 (5 bases). From germline, CDR1 is SGHTA and CDR2 FQGNSA. CDR3 length equals 13 residues. The V end lost 6 bases, the J end lost 8 bases, and 14 bases lay between the germline ends. CDR3: CASRAGGGDIQYF. In DNA form, the CDR3 reads TGTGCCAGCAGAGCAGGAGGTGGAGACATTCAGTACTTC.